What follows is one TCR beta chain and its context. Antigen specificity is unknown. The record originates from a study of T cell repertoires in cytomegalovirus infection. Study details: CMV infection and matching HLA type were both indicated by public TCR beta signatures.

Trimming took off 1 base at V and 9 bases at J, with 10 bases between the two ends. From germline, CDR1 is LNHNV and CDR2 YYDKDF (reference sequence). The length of the CDR3 is 13 residues. TCRdb reprocessed the reads via MiXCR and lists one record per CDR3 protein. The sample records approximately 200,000 distinct CDR3 sequences, roughly 22% being singletons. Whole-study results and caveats: CMV-specific HLA-C-restricted TCR beta clonotypes dominated the ex vivo response. Identification of carriers of CMV plus the relevant HLA was achieved through cumulative public TCR beta family frequency.

The material sequenced was CD8+ T cells from PBMCs. The chain recombines TRBV15 with TRBJ2-1, with D tentatively TRBD2 (5 bases). The clonotype originates from a human donor in good health (CMV status not recorded). Some clones in this sample may be carry-over from other donors' samples. CDR3 coding DNA: TGTGCCACCAGCAGAGGACTATTGGGTGAGCAGTTCTTC. It encodes CATSRGLLGEQFF.